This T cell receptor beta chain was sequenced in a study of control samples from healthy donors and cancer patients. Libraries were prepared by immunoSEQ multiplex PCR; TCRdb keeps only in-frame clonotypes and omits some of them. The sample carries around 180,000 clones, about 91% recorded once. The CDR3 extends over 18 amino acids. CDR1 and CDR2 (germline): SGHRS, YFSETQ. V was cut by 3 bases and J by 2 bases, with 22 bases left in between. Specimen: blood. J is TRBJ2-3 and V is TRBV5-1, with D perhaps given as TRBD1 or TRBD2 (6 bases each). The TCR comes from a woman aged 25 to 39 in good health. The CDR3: CASSWVPLGGPTTDTQYF. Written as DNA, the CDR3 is TGCGCCAGCAGCTGGGTTCCTTTAGGGGGGCCTACCACAGATACGCAGTATTTT.